This T cell receptor beta chain was retrieved from a study of control samples from healthy donors and cancer patients. TCRdb keeps only in-frame clones here, not all; method: immunoSEQ multiplex PCR. The repertoire holds approximately 50,000 clones, with over 85% as singletons. CDR1 is SNHLY and CDR2 is FYNNEI in the germline V gene. V was clipped by 4 bases and J by 4 bases; unmatched bases: 2. The CDR3 length is 13 residues. The chain has TRBV2 and TRBJ2-7; 9 bases agree with TRBD1. This clonotype originated in a man aged 25-45 years in good health. Sequencing was performed on blood. CDR3: CASSGGQGYEQYF. CDR3 nucleotides: TGTGCCAGCAGTGGGGGACAGGGTTACGAGCAGTACTTC.